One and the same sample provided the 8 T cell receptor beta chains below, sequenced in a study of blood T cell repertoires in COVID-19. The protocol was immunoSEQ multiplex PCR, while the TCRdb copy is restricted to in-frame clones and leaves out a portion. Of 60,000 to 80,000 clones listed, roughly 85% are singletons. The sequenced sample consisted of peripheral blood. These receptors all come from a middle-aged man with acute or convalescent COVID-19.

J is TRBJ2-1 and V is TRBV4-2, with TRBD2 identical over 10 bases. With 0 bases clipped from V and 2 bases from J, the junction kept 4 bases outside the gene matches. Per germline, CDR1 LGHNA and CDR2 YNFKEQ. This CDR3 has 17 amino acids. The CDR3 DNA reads TGTGCCAGCAGCCAAGAAGCAAGCGGGGGGGCCTACAATGAGCAGTTCTTC. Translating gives CASSQEASGGAYNEQFF.

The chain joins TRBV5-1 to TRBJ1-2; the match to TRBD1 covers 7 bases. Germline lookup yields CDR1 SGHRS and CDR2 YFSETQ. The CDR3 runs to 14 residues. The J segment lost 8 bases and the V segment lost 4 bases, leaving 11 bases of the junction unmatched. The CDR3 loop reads CASSPGTVGMGYTF. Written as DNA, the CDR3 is TGCGCCAGCAGCCCTGGGACAGTGGGTATGGGCTACACCTTC.

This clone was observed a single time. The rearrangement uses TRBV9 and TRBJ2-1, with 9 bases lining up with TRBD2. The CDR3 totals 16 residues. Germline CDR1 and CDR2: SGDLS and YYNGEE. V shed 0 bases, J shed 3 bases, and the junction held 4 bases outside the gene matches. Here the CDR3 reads CASSVGAAGGYNEQFF. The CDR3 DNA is TGTGCCAGCAGCGTAGGCGCAGCGGGGGGCTACAATGAGCAGTTCTTC.

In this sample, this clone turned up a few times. The CDR3 loop reads CASTYSANRGYTF. In DNA form, the CDR3 reads TGTGCCAGTACCTATAGCGCGAATCGAGGCTACACCTTC. The chain recombines TRBV19 with TRBJ1-2; no clear D. There are 13 residues in the CDR3. The V end was cut by 7 bases, the J end by 8 bases, with 17 bases between. Per germline, CDR1 LNHDA and CDR2 SQIVND (reference sequence). The variable domain in full, with the rest retrieved from reference TRBV19 and TRBJ1-2, is DGGITQSPKYLFRKEGQNVTLSCEQNLNHDAMYWYRQDPGQGLRLIYYSQIVNDFQKGDIAEGYSVSREKKESFPLTVTSAQKNPTAFYLCASTYSANRGYTFGSGTRLTVV.

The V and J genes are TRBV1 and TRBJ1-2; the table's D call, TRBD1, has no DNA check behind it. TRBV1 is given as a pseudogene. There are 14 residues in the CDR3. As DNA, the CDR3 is TGCACCAGCTCCGGACAGGGCGGGGTGTATGGCTACACCTTC. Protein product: CTSSGQGGVYGYTF.

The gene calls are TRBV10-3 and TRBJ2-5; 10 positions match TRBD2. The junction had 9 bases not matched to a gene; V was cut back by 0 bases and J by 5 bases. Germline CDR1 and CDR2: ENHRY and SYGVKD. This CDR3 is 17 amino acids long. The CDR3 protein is CAISESIASGGNETQYF. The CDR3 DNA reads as TGTGCCATCAGTGAGTCGATTGCTAGCGGGGGTAATGAGACCCAGTACTTC.

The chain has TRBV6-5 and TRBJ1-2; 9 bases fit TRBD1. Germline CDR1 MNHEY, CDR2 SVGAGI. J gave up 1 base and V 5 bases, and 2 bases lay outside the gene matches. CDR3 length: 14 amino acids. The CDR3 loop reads CASSTGQGNYGYTF. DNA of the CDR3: TGTGCCAGCAGTACGGGACAGGGTAACTATGGCTACACCTTC.

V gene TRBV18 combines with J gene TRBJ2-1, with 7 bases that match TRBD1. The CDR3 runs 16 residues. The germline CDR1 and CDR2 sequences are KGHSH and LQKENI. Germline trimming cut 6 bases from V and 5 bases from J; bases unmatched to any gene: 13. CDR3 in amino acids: CASSLGRQGVHNEQFF. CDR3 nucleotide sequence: TGTGCCAGCTCCCTAGGCCGGCAGGGGGTCCACAATGAGCAGTTCTTC.